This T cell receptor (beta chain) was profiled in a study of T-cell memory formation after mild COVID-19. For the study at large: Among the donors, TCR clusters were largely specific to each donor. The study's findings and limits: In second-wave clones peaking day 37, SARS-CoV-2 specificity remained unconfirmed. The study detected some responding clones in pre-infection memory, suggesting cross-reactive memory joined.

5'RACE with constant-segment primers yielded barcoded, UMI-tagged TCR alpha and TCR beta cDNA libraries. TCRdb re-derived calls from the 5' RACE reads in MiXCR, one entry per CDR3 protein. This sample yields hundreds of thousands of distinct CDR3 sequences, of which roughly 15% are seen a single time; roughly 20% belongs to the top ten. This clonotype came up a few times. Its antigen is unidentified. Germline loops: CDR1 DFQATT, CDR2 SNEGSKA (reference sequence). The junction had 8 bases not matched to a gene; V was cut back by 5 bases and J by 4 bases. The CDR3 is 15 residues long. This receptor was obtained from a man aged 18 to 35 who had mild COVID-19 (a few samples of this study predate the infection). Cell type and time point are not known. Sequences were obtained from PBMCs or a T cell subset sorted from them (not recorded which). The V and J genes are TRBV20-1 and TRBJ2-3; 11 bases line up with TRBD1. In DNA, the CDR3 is TGCAGTGCTCATGGACAGGGGGCTATCGCAGATACGCAGTATTTT. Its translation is CSAHGQGAIADTQYF.